The rows below give T cell receptor beta chains drawn from one sample of a study of spatial heterogeneity in lung cancer. MiXCR, run by TCRdb on the 5' RACE reads, gives a single entry per CDR3 protein. The repertoire includes roughly 5,300 distinct CDR3 sequences, 20% to 30% of them detected once, and 16% sits in the top ten. This specimen was PBMCs, taken at surgery. These receptors were collected from a male donor with early-stage non-small cell lung cancer. Both conserved end residues are part of each CDR3. A D gene is named only where the DNA matches it firmly. Expanded clones get a size class; other rows say once, few or many, or leave the size out.

J	D	V	size	CDR3	DNA
TRBJ2-1	TRBD1	TRBV11-2	few	CASSYDRAAYNEQFF	TGTGCCAGCAGCTATGACAGGGCTGCCTACAATGAGCAGTTCTTC
TRBJ1-2	TRBD1	TRBV25-1	medium-sized	CASSQSGTGPYGYTF	TGTGCCAGCAGCCAATCCGGGACAGGCCCCTATGGCTACACCTTC
TRBJ1-1	-	TRBV20-1	medium-sized	CSAIAGNTEAFF	TGCAGTGCTATCGCAGGGAACACTGAAGCTTTCTTT
TRBJ2-5	-	TRBV5-1	medium-sized	CASRVAETQYF	TGCGCCAGCAGGGTTGCAGAGACCCAGTACTTC
TRBJ1-2	TRBD1	TRBV6-6	-	CASSAQGQSYGYTF	TGTGCCAGCAGTGCCCAGGGACAGTCCTATGGCTACACCTTC
TRBJ1-2	TRBD1	TRBV12-3/TRBV12-4	-	CASSSIRGSGYTF	TGTGCCAGCAGTTCAATCAGGGGGAGTGGCTACACCTTC
TRBJ2-3	TRBD1	TRBV7-7	medium-sized	CASSFGTGGTDTQYF	TGTGCTAGCAGCTTCGGGACAGGGGGCACAGATACGCAGTATTTT
TRBJ1-6	-	TRBV11-2	medium-sized	CASRKGSNRPLHF	TGTGCCAGCAGGAAAGGATCTAATAGACCCCTCCACTTT
TRBJ2-5	-	TRBV7-9	few	CASSLVETQYF	TGTGCCAGCAGCTTAGTGGAGACCCAGTACTTC
TRBJ1-5	-	TRBV28	medium-sized	CASRGTQNQPQHF	TGTGCCAGCAGAGGGACACAAAATCAGCCCCAGCATTTT
TRBJ2-2	-	TRBV4-3	-	CASSQRLMNTGELFF	TGCGCCAGCAGCCAAAGACTGATGAACACCGGGGAGCTGTTTTTT
TRBJ1-2	-	TRBV3-1	-	CASSQDQGPSTF	TGTGCCAGCAGCCAAGATCAAGGTCCGAGCACCTTC
TRBJ2-2	TRBD2	TRBV24-1	-	CATGGLVDTGELFF	TGTGCCACCGGAGGACTAGTCGACACCGGGGAGCTGTTTTTT
TRBJ1-3	-	TRBV20-1	once	CSARDSGSGNTIYF	TGCAGTGCTAGAGACTCGGGCTCTGGAAACACCATATATTTT
TRBJ2-1	TRBD2	TRBV6-6	medium-sized	CASSTGTSPYNEQFF	TGTGCCAGCAGCACGGGGACTAGCCCCTACAATGAGCAGTTCTTC
TRBJ1-1	-	TRBV28	large	CASRIPHGEAFF	TGTGCCAGCAGAATCCCGCATGGTGAAGCTTTCTTT
TRBJ2-7	TRBD1	TRBV19	-	CASSILGQPYEQYF	TGTGCCAGTAGTATACTGGGACAGCCCTACGAGCAGTACTTC
TRBJ2-1	-	TRBV5-6	medium-sized	CASSLDTHTYNEQFF	TGTGCCAGCAGCTTGGACACTCATACCTACAATGAGCAGTTCTTC
TRBJ1-2	-	TRBV10-1	medium-sized	CASSDSRGPPAGYTF	TGCGCCAGCAGTGATTCTAGAGGACCCCCCGCGGGCTACACCTTC
TRBJ2-5	TRBD1	TRBV7-9	large	CASSLLPSDRGETQYF	TGTGCCAGCAGCTTACTGCCCTCGGACAGGGGAGAGACCCAGTACTTC
TRBJ2-1	TRBD2	TRBV29-1	medium-sized	CSVALGLGDNEQFF	TGCAGCGTTGCCCTGGGACTAGGAGACAATGAGCAGTTCTTC
TRBJ2-5	-	TRBV10-3	medium-sized	CAISEPPEGRRGETQYF	TGTGCCATCAGTGAGCCTCCCGAAGGGAGAAGAGGAGAGACCCAGTACTTC
TRBJ1-2	TRBD1	TRBV7-3	-	CASSPQGYEGYTF	TGTGCCAGCAGCCCACAGGGGTATGAGGGCTACACCTTC
TRBJ2-7	-	TRBV28	-	CASSLNNYEQYF	TGTGCCAGCAGTTTAAACAACTACGAGCAGTACTTC
TRBJ2-3	TRBD2	TRBV29-1	medium-sized	CSVEVAGTTADTQYF	TGCAGCGTTGAAGTAGCGGGTACAACGGCAGATACGCAGTATTTT
TRBJ2-3	-	TRBV4-1	medium-sized	CASSQGTGTDTQYF	TGCGCCAGCAGCCAAGGGACAGGCACAGATACGCAGTATTTT
TRBJ2-2	TRBD2	TRBV7-2	-	CASSRRSGGNTGELFF	TGTGCCAGCAGCCGGAGGAGCGGGGGGAACACCGGGGAGCTGTTTTTT
TRBJ1-1	-	TRBV20-1	medium-sized	CSARDLPVNTEAFF	TGCAGTGCTAGAGATCTGCCAGTTAACACTGAAGCTTTCTTT
TRBJ2-4	-	TRBV28	few	CASRGPTDIQYF	TGTGCCAGCAGGGGACCCACAGACATTCAGTACTTC
TRBJ2-2	-	TRBV29-1	few	CLGQGGSGELFF	TGCTTAGGTCAGGGCGGTTCCGGGGAGCTGTTTTTT
TRBJ2-5	-	TRBV20-1	-	CSARGDARFETQYF	TGCAGTGCTAGGGGGGACGCGCGGTTTGAGACCCAGTACTTC
TRBJ2-3	TRBD2	TRBV4-2	-	CASSSLAGGDPSQYF	TGTGCCAGCAGCTCTCTAGCGGGGGGCGACCCATCGCAGTATTTT
TRBJ2-7	TRBD2	TRBV3-1	medium-sized	CASRGGSLEQYF	TGTGCCAGCAGGGGCGGGAGCCTCGAGCAGTACTTC
TRBJ2-3	-	TRBV4-1	few	CASSQGRGIRTDTQYF	TGCGCCAGCAGCCAAGGAAGAGGGATCCGCACAGATACGCAGTATTTT
TRBJ2-7	-	TRBV11-3	medium-sized	CASSLDPGGPPYEQYF	TGTGCCAGCAGCTTAGATCCCGGGGGCCCTCCCTACGAGCAGTACTTC
TRBJ1-2	-	TRBV7-2	-	CASSSNPTVNYGYTF	TGTGCCAGCAGCTCTAACCCGACAGTAAACTATGGCTACACCTTC
TRBJ2-3	-	TRBV4-2	-	CASSQAGAGDTQYF	TGTGCCAGCAGCCAAGCGGGGGCCGGGGATACGCAGTATTTT
TRBJ2-3	TRBD2	TRBV10-3	few	CAISEIGLGELGRDTQYF	TGTGCCATCAGTGAGATTGGACTAGGGGAATTGGGACGAGATACGCAGTATTTT
TRBJ2-7	-	TRBV3-1	medium-sized	CASSQDQEVSYEQYF	TGTGCCAGCAGCCAAGATCAGGAGGTCTCCTACGAGCAGTACTTC
TRBJ1-1	TRBD1	TRBV15	medium-sized	CATSSGDSAEAFF	TGTGCCACCAGTTCTGGGGACAGTGCTGAAGCTTTCTTT
TRBJ2-1	-	TRBV19	medium-sized	CASSQGLSSYNEQFF	TGTGCCAGTAGTCAGGGTCTTAGCTCCTACAATGAGCAGTTCTTC
TRBJ1-2	-	TRBV7-9	once	CASSLAKGGGYTF	TGTGCCAGCAGCTTAGCGAAGGGTGGTGGCTACACCTTC
TRBJ1-2	-	TRBV9	-	CASSVVDINYGYTF	TGTGCCAGCAGCGTAGTAGACATTAACTATGGCTACACCTTC